This T cell receptor beta chain comes out of a study of T-cell memory formation after mild COVID-19. Overall study results and limits: Contracting clones, day 15 to 85, had balanced CD4/CD8, and later expanders favored CD4+.

For this clonotype: Antigen unknown.

The CDR3 totals 16 residues. V was pared by 2 bases and J by 0 bases, with 14 bases between. CDR1 and CDR2 from the germline V gene are SGHNT and YYREEE (reference sequence). TCRdb used MiXCR to reprocess the 5' RACE reads, holding one entry per CDR3 protein. The repertoire holds hundreds of thousands of distinct CDR3 sequences, with about 22% as singletons. The clonotype originates from an adult woman who had mild COVID-19 (a few samples of this study predate the infection). Cell type and time point are not known. The rearrangement links TRBV5-4 to TRBJ2-5; D may be TRBD2 (5 bases). Sequenced: PBMCs or a T cell subset sorted from them (not recorded which). CDR3 sequence: CASSFGGQKYQETQYF. Written as DNA, the CDR3 is TGTGCCAGCAGCTTCGGAGGTCAGAAATACCAAGAGACCCAGTACTTC.